This T cell receptor (beta chain) is from a study of OX40 agonist ivuxolimab in advanced cancers. The method was immunoSEQ multiplex PCR; TCRdb's version includes in-frame clones alone and lacks a portion of them. The sample has tens of thousands of clones; about 82% are singletons. The germline V and J ends were trimmed by 2 bases and 2 bases, with 11 bases remaining between them. The CDR3 spans 15 residues. Germline values: CDR1 SGHVS, CDR2 FQNEAQ. This sequence originates from an adult with an advanced solid tumor such as melanoma, head and neck, liver or kidney cancer. The specimen was CD4+ or CD8+ T cells sorted from blood, collected in a trial of the OX40 agonist ivuxolimab. This chain uses TRBV7-8 with TRBJ2-3; no clear D. CDR3 protein: CASSLRGSNTDTQYF. Written as DNA, the CDR3 is TGTGCCAGCAGCTTACGCGGTTCAAACACAGATACGCAGTATTTT.